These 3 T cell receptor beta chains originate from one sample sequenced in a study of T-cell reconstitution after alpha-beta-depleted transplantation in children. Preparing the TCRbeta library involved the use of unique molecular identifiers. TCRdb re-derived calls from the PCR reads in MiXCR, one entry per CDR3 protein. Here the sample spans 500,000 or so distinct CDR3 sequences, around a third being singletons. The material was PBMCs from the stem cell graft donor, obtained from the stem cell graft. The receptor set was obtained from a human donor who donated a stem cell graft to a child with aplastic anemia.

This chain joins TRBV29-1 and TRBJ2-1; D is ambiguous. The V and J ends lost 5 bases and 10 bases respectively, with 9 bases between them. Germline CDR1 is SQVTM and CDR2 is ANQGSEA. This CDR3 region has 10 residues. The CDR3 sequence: CSVSGDEQFF. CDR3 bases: TGCAGCGTTTCAGGAGACGAGCAGTTCTTC.

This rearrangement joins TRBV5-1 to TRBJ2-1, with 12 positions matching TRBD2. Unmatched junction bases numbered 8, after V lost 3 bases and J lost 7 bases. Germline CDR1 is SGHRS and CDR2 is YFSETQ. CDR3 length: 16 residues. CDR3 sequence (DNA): TGCGCCAGCAGCTCCTCGACTAGCGGGAGCGGGAATGAGCAGTTCTTC. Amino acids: CASSSSTSGSGNEQFF. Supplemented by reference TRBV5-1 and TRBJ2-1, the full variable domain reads KAGVTQTPRYLIKTRGQQVTLSCSPISGHRSVSWYQQTPGQGLQFLFEYFSETQRNKGNFPGRFSGRQFSNSRSEMNVSTLELGDSALYLCASSSSTSGSGNEQFFGPGTRLTVL.

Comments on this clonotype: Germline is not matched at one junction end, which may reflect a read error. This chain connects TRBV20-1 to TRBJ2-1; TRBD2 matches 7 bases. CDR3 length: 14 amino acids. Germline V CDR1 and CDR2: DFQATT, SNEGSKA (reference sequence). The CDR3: CSAPGEGQYSEQFF. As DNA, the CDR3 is TGCAGTGCCCCGGGGGAGGGGCAATACAGTGAGCAGTTCTTC.